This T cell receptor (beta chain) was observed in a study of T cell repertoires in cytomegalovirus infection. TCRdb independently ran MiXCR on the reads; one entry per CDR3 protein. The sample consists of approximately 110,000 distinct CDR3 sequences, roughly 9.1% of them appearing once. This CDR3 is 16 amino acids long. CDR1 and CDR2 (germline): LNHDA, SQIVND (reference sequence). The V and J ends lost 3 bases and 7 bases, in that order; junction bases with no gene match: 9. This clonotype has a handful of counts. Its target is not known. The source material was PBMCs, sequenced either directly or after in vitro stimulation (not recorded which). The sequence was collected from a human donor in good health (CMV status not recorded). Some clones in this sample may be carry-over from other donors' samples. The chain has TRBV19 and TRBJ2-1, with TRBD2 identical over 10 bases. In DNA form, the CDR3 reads TGTGCCAGTAGTATTCAAGCCAGCGGGAGGGGTAATGAGCAGTTCTTC. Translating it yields CASSIQASGRGNEQFF.